This TCR beta chain was captured in a study of shared clonotypes between healthy human individuals. The CDR3 runs 15 residues. Per the germline V gene, CDR1 is SGHRS and CDR2 is YFSETQ. The assay was immunoSEQ multiplex PCR, and TCRdb's table has in-frame clones only and misses some. The table includes 950,000 to 1,100,000 clones, under 80% detected once. A single count supports this clone. This may come from a read error, since a much larger clone is one base off. This TCR derives from a man aged 18 to 35 in good health. The specimen was memory CD4+ T cells sorted from blood. The subset is: CD45RA-negative fraction. The rearrangement uses TRBV5-1 and TRBJ2-7; 7 nucleotides align to TRBD2. The DNA of the CDR3 is TGCGCCAACAGCTTGTGGGAGGGTCCGACCTACGAGCAGTACTTC. It translates to CANSLWEGPTYEQYF. The complete variable domain, with remaining parts taken from reference TRBV5-1 and TRBJ2-7, reads KAGVTQTPRYLIKTRGQQVTLSCSPISGHRSVSWYQQTPGQGLQFLFEYFSETQRNKGNFPGRFSGRQFSNSRSEMNVSTLELGDSALYLCANSLWEGPTYEQYFGPGTRLTVT.